The rows below give T cell receptor beta chains drawn from one sample of a study of blood T cell repertoires in COVID-19. This table comes from immunoSEQ multiplex PCR, and its TCRdb copy is limited to in-frame clones, with some not included. The data show 35,000 to 50,000 clones, with 85% to 90% seen just once and around 64% held by the top ten. What was sequenced was peripheral blood. The source is a man in his 70s with acute or convalescent COVID-19. Each CDR3 is given with its conserved first and last residue. D genes are given only for firm matches. Clone size is given for some rows only: seen once, a few or many times, or a class if the clone is expanded.

TRBJ1-5 TRBV19 NA NA CASLGGNQPQHF TGTGCCAGTCTCGGGGGCAATCAGCCCCAGCATTTT
TRBJ1-2 TRBV5-1 NA once CASSPTEIEGYTF TGCGCCAGCAGCCCGACAGAAATCGAAGGCTACACCTTC
TRBJ2-1 TRBV3-1/TRBV3-2 TRBD1 NA CASSLKQGTYNEQFF TGTGCCAGCAGTCTTAAACAGGGGACCTACAATGAGCAGTTCTTC
TRBJ2-3 TRBV7-3 TRBD2 NA CASLGLAGPDTQYF TGTGCCAGCTTGGGACTAGCGGGGCCAGATACGCAGTATTTT
TRBJ1-1 TRBV6-5 TRBD1 NA CASIRDRGQNTEAFF TGTGCCAGCATTAGGGACAGGGGGCAAAACACTGAAGCTTTCTTT
TRBJ1-6 TRBV12-5 NA NA CASDSGGRSYNSPLHF TGTGCTAGTGACTCCGGCGGGCGCTCCTATAATTCACCCCTCCACTTT
TRBJ2-7 TRBV6-2/TRBV6-3 TRBD1 NA CASSYPTGTGAYEQYF TGTGCCAGCAGTTACCCGACCGGCACAGGGGCCTACGAGCAGTACTTC
TRBJ2-3 TRBV27 NA once CASSNWRLTDTQYF TGTGCCAGCTCCAATTGGCGGCTGACAGATACGCAGTATTTT
TRBJ2-2 TRBV14 NA NA CASSQVLAGELFF TGTGCCAGCAGCCAAGTTCTTGCCGGGGAGCTGTTTTTT
TRBJ1-5 TRBV6-5 NA few CASRTTGNQPQHF TGTGCCAGCAGAACCACAGGCAATCAGCCCCAGCATTTT
TRBJ1-1 TRBV3-1/TRBV3-2 NA NA CASSQGGEAFF TGTGCCAGCAGCCAAGGAGGTGAAGCTTTCTTT
TRBJ1-1 TRBV20-1 TRBD1 NA CRGQSNTEAFF TGCAGGGGACAGTCGAACACTGAAGCTTTCTTT
TRBJ1-5 TRBV7-9 TRBD1 NA CASSLTGGNQPQHF TGTGCCAGCAGCTTAACAGGGGGCAATCAGCCCCAGCATTTT
TRBJ1-3 TRBV30 NA NA CAWSVPEARFTGNTIYF TGTGCCTGGAGTGTACCGGAAGCGAGATTTACTGGAAACACCATATATTTT
TRBJ1-6 TRBV4-3 NA NA CASSLQGQNSPLHF TGCGCCAGCAGCCTTCAGGGGCAAAATTCACCCCTCCACTTT
TRBJ2-7 TRBV7-9 NA NA CASSFHAPAGQGEQYF TGTGCCAGCAGCTTCCACGCTCCAGCGGGACAAGGCGAGCAGTACTTC
TRBJ1-5 TRBV9 TRBD1 NA CASSAGGGPQHF TGTGCCAGCAGCGCAGGGGGAGGGCCCCAGCATTTT
TRBJ2-7 TRBV11-2 TRBD1 NA CASSLGDRTYEQYF TGTGCCAGCAGCTTAGGGGACAGAACCTACGAGCAGTACTTC
TRBJ1-4 TRBV28 NA NA CAIPAGPASEKLFF TGTGCCATCCCCGCAGGGCCCGCGTCAGAAAAACTGTTTTTT
TRBJ2-5 TRBV4-1 TRBD1 NA CASSQTGGFMETQYF TGCGCCAGCAGCCAAACAGGGGGCTTTATGGAGACCCAGTACTTC
TRBJ2-1 TRBV12-2 NA NA CASRLASGQYNEQFF TGTGCAAGTCGCTTAGCGAGCGGCCAATACAATGAGCAGTTCTTC
TRBJ2-6 TRBV28 NA NA CASSLLGAGANVLTF TGTGCCAGCAGTTTACTGGGGGCAGGGGCCAACGTCCTGACTTTC
TRBJ2-1 TRBV19 TRBD2 NA CASSIGAGAPHEQFF TGTGCCAGTAGTATAGGAGCGGGAGCACCCCATGAGCAGTTCTTC
TRBJ2-1 TRBV5-1 TRBD2 many CASSLEAGGNNEQFF TGCGCCAGCAGCTTGGAGGCGGGGGGGAACAATGAGCAGTTCTTC
TRBJ1-2 TRBV7-3 NA NA CASSFQGNYGYTF TGTGCCAGCAGCTTCCAGGGGAACTATGGCTACACCTTC
TRBJ2-1 TRBV4-1 NA NA CASGTGYNEQFF TGCGCCAGCGGTACTGGTTACAATGAGCAGTTCTTC
TRBJ1-1 TRBV5-4 NA few CASSLESNTEAFF TGTGCCAGCAGCTTGGAGAGTAACACTGAAGCTTTCTTT
TRBJ2-1 TRBV6-2/TRBV6-3 NA NA CASSSVEPDEQFF TGTGCCAGCAGTTCGGTTGAGCCGGATGAGCAGTTCTTC
TRBJ2-3 TRBV3-1/TRBV3-2 TRBD1 NA CASSRGTGVTDTQYF TGTGCCAGCAGCCGGGGGACAGGGGTTACAGATACGCAGTATTTT
TRBJ2-2 TRBV7-3 NA NA CASSVFGEVGTGELFF TGTGCCAGCAGCGTCTTCGGGGAGGTTGGGACCGGGGAGCTGTTTTTT
TRBJ1-1 TRBV5-1 NA NA CASLRDFNTEAFF TGCGCCAGCCTGCGGGATTTTAACACTGAAGCTTTCTTT
TRBJ2-3 TRBV7-8 NA NA CASSASGQIGDTQYF TGTGCCAGCAGCGCTTCTGGACAGATAGGGGATACGCAGTATTTT
TRBJ2-7 TRBV6-6 NA NA CASRDGRDSYEQYF TGTGCCAGCAGGGACGGCAGGGACTCCTACGAGCAGTACTTC
TRBJ1-2 TRBV28 NA NA CASNLGGVGDGYTF TGTGCCAGCAATTTGGGGGGTGTTGGAGATGGCTACACCTTC
TRBJ1-1 TRBV18 NA NA CASSRTANTEAFF TGTGCCAGCTCACGGACAGCGAACACTGAAGCTTTCTTT
TRBJ2-5 TRBV2 TRBD1 NA CASSVTGETQYF TGTGCCAGCAGTGTGACAGGGGAGACCCAGTACTTC
TRBJ1-5 TRBV27 NA NA CASSFSGPTGPQHF TGTGCCAGCAGTTTCTCGGGTCCTACGGGGCCCCAGCATTTT
TRBJ1-4 TRBV19 NA few CASSAGTEKLFF TGTGCCAGTAGCGCAGGTACCGAAAAACTGTTTTTT
TRBJ2-6 TRBV5-4 NA NA CASSQAGNSGANVLTF TGTGCCAGCAGCCAGGCAGGGAACTCTGGGGCCAACGTCCTGACTTTC
TRBJ2-1 TRBV11-2 TRBD2 NA CASSLERGGGIF TGTGCCAGCAGCTTAGAACGGGGGGGCGGGATCTTC
TRBJ2-7 TRBV3-1/TRBV3-2 NA few CASSHAGYEQYF TGTGCCAGCAGCCATGCGGGTTACGAGCAGTACTTC
TRBJ1-2 TRBV4-3 NA NA CASSLQTDSISEGYTF TGCGCCAGCAGCCTCCAGACAGATTCCATTTCGGAAGGCTACACCTTC
TRBJ2-3 TRBV28 TRBD2 NA CASSPPRDREGRPDTQYF TGTGCCAGCAGCCCCCCCAGGGACCGGGAGGGCCGCCCAGATACGCAGTATTTT
TRBJ2-1 TRBV24-1 TRBD2 NA CATSERAGGPYGEQFF TGTGCCACCAGTGAAAGAGCGGGAGGGCCGTACGGTGAGCAGTTCTTC
TRBJ2-3 TRBV19 NA NA CASSIERGGPRDTQYF TGTGCCAGTAGTATAGAAAGGGGGGGGCCTAGAGATACGCAGTATTTT
TRBJ2-3 TRBV7-9 TRBD1 NA CASSINRQGADTQYF TGTGCCAGCAGCATAAATCGACAGGGGGCGGATACGCAGTATTTT
TRBJ2-2 TRBV5-1 NA NA CASSLDRVASGELFF TGCGCCAGCAGCTTGGACAGGGTGGCTTCCGGGGAGCTGTTTTTT
TRBJ2-7 TRBV2 TRBD1 once CASSHRDRVNEQYF TGTGCCAGCAGTCACCGGGACAGGGTGAACGAGCAGTACTTC
TRBJ2-1 TRBV13 NA NA CASSFPEGSSNEQFF TGTGCCAGCAGCTTCCCGGAGGGTAGCAGCAATGAGCAGTTCTTC
TRBJ2-3 TRBV30 NA NA CAWSVRRGHTDTQYF TGTGCCTGGAGTGTAAGGCGGGGTCACACAGATACGCAGTATTTT
TRBJ1-1 TRBV27 NA NA CASSLTGPNTEAFF TGTGCCAGCAGTTTAACAGGGCCGAACACTGAAGCTTTCTTT
TRBJ2-1 TRBV9 TRBD2 few CASSLRTGGNEQFF TGTGCCAGCAGCCTCCGAACCGGGGGGAATGAGCAGTTCTTC
TRBJ1-1 TRBV13 NA few CASRSRGYTEAFF TGTGCCAGCAGGTCAAGGGGTTACACTGAAGCTTTCTTT
TRBJ1-1 TRBV27 TRBD1 NA CASRRQGNTEAFF TGTGCCAGCAGGCGACAGGGGAACACTGAAGCTTTCTTT
TRBJ1-6 TRBV18 NA NA CASSQEGGRSPLHF TGTGCCAGCTCCCAGGAGGGGGGGCGTTCACCCCTCCACTTT